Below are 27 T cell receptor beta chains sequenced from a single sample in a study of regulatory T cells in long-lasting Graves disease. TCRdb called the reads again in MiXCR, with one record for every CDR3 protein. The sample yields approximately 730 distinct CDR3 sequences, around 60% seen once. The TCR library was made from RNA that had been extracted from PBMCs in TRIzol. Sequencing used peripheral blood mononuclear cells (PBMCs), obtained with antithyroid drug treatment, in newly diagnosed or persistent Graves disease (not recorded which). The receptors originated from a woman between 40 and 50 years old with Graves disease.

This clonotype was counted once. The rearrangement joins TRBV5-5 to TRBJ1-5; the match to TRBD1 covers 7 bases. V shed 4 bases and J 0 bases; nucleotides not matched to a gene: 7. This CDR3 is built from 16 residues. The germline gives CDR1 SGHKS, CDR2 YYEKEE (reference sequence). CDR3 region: CASSIGQDYSNQPQHF. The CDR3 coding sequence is TGTGCCAGCAGCATCGGACAGGACTATAGCAATCAGCCCCAGCATTTT.

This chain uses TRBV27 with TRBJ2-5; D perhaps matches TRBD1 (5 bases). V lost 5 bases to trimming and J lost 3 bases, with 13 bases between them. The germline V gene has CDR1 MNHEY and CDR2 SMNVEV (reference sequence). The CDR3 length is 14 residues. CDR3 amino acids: CASSPQGREETQYF. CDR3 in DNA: TGTGCCAGCAGTCCCCAGGGTAGGGAAGAGACCCAGTACTTC.

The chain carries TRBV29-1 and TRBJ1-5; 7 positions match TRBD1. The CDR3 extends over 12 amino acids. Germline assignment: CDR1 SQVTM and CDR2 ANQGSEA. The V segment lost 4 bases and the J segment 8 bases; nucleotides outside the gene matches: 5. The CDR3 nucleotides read TGCAGCGTTGGGCAGGGGGGGAAGCCCCAGCATTTT. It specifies CSVGQGGKPQHF. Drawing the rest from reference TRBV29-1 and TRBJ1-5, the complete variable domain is SAVISQKPSRDICQRGTSLTIQCQVDSQVTMMFWYRQQPGQSLTLIATANQGSEATYESGFVIDKFPISRPNLTFSTLTVSNMSPEDSSIYLCSVGQGGKPQHFGDGTRLSIL.

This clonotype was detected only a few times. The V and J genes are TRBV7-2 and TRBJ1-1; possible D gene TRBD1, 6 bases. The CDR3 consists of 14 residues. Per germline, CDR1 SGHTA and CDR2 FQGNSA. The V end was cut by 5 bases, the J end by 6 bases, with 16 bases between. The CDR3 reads CASSVRGSFPEAFF. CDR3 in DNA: TGTGCCAGCAGCGTCAGGGGATCGTTCCCTGAAGCTTTCTTT.

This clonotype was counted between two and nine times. Written as DNA, the CDR3 is TGTGCCAGCAGTTTCACCCAGCGGAACATTCAGTACTTC. The encoded protein is CASSFTQRNIQYF. V gene TRBV12-3 or TRBV12-4 combines with J gene TRBJ2-4; weak D call: TRBD2 (5 bases). The CDR3 has 13 residues. The V end lost 3 bases, the J end lost 7 bases, and 10 bases lay between the germline ends.

The CDR3: CSASHNTEAFF. The CDR3 DNA is TGCAGCGCCTCCCATAACACTGAAGCTTTCTTT. The chain is built from TRBV29-1 and TRBJ1-1; D remains unclear. V was shortened by 7 bases and J by 2 bases, with 8 bases between the two germline ends. This CDR3 is 11 amino acids long. Germline assignment: CDR1 SQVTM and CDR2 ANQGSEA.

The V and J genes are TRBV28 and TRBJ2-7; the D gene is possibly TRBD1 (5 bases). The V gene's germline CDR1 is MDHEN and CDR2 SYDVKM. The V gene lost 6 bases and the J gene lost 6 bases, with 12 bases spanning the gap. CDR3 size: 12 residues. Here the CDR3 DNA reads TGTGCCAGCAGACACGACAGTGCCGAGCAGTACTTC. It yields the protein CASRHDSAEQYF.

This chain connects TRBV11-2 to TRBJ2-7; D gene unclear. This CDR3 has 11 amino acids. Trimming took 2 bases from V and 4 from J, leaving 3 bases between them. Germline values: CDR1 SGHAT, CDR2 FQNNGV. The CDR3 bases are TGTGCCAGCAGCTTAACGTACGAGCAGTACTTC. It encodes CASSLTYEQYF.

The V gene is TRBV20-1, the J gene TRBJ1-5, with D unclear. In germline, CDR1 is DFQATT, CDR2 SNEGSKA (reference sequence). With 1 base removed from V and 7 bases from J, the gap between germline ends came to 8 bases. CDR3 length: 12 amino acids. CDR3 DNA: TGCAGTGCTAGAGGTCCAGGCCAGCCCCAGCATTTT. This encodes CSARGPGQPQHF.

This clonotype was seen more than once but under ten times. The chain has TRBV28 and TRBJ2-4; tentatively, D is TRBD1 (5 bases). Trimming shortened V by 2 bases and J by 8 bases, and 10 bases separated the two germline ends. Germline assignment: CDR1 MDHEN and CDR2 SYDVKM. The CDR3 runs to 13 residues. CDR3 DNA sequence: TGTGCCAGCAGTTTAGCAGGGAAAGACATTCAGTACTTC. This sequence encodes CASSLAGKDIQYF.

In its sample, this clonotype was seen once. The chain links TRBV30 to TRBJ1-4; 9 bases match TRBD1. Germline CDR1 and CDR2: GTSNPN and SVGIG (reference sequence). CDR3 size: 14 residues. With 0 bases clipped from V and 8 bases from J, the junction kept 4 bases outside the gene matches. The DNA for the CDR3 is TGTGCCTGGAGTGTAGGGACAGGGAACGAAAAACTGTTTTTT. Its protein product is CAWSVGTGNEKLFF.

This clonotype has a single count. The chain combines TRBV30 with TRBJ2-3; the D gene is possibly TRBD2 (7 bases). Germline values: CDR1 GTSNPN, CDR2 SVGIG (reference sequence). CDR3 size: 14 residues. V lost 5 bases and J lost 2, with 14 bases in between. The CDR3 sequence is CAWEDSGATDTQYF. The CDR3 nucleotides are TGTGCCTGGGAGGACAGCGGGGCCACAGATACGCAGTATTTT. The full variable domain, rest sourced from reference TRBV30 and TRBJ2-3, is SQTIHQWPATLVQPVGSPLSLECTVEGTSNPNLYWYRQAAGRGLQLLFYSVGIGQISSEVPQNLSASRPQDRQFILSSKKLLLSDSGFYLCAWEDSGATDTQYFGPGTRLTVL.

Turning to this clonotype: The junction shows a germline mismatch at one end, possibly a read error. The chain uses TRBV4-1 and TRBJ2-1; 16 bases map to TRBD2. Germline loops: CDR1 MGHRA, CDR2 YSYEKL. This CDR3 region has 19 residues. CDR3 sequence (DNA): TGCACCAGCAGCCAAAGGCCGGGACTAGCGGGAGGGCCCGACAATGAGCAGTTCTTC. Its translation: CTSSQRPGLAGGPDNEQFF.

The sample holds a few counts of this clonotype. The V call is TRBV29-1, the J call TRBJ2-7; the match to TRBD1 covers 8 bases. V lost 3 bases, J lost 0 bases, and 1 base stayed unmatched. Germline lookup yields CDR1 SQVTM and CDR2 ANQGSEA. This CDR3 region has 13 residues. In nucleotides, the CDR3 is TGCAGCGTTGATGGGACAGGCTCCTACGAGCAGTACTTC. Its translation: CSVDGTGSYEQYF.

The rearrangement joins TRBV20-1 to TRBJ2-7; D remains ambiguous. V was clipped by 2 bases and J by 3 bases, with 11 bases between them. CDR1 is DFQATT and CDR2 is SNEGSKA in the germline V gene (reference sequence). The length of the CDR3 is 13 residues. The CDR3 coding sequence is TGCAGTGCTAGAAGTGACCATTTCTACGAGCAGTACTTC. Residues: CSARSDHFYEQYF.

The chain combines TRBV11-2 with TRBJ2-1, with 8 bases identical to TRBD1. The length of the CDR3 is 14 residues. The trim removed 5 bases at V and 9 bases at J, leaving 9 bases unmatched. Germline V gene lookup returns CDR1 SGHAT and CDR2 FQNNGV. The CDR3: CASSTSDRAGEQFF. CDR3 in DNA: TGTGCCAGCAGCACTTCGGACAGGGCCGGTGAGCAGTTCTTC.

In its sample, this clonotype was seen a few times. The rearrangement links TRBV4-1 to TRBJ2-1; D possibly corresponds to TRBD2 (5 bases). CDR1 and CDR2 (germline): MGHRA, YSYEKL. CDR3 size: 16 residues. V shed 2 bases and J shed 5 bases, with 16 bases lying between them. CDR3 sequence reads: CASSQKFKGADNEQFF. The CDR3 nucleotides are TGCGCCAGCAGCCAAAAGTTTAAGGGAGCAGACAATGAGCAGTTCTTC.

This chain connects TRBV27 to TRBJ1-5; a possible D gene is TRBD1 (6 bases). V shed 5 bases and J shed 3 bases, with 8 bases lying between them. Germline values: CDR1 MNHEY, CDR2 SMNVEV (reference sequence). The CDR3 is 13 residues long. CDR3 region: CASSLGHNQPQHF. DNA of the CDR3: TGTGCCAGCAGTCTGGGACACAATCAGCCCCAGCATTTT.

The CDR3 DNA reads as TGTGCCAGCAGTTACGGGGGGGGACCCTCTGGGGCCAACGTCCTGACTTTC. This sequence encodes CASSYGGGPSGANVLTF. V usage is TRBV6-5 and J usage is TRBJ2-6, with 7 bases identical to TRBD2. The trim removed 2 bases at V and 0 bases at J, leaving 4 bases unmatched. Germline values: CDR1 MNHEY, CDR2 SVGAGI. This CDR3 contains 17 residues.

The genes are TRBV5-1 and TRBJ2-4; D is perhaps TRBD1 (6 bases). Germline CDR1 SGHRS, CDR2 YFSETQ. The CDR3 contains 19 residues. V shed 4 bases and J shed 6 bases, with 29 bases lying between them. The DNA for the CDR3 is TGCGCCAGCAGCAGATTCGGATCTCTTCTAGGGGGTGAAGGAAACATTCAGTACTTC. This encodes CASSRFGSLLGGEGNIQYF.

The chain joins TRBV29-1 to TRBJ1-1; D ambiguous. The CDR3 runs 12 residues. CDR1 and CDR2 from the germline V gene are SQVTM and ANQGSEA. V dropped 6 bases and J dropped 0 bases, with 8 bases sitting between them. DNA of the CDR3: TGCAGCGTCCGGGCCTTGAACACTGAAGCTTTCTTT. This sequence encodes CSVRALNTEAFF.

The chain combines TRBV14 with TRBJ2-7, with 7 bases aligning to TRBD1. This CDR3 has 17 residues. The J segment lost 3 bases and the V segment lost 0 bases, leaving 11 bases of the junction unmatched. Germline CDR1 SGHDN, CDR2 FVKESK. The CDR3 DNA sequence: TGTGCCAGCAGCCAAGATCGTGGGACAGTCAACGTCTACGAGCAGTACTTC. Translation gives CASSQDRGTVNVYEQYF. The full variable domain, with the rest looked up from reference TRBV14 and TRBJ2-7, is EAGVTQFPSHSVIEKGQTVTLRCDPISGHDNLYWYRRVMGKEIKFLLHFVKESKQDESGMPNNRFLAERTGGTYSTLKVQPAELEDSGVYFCASSQDRGTVNVYEQYFGPGTRLTVT.

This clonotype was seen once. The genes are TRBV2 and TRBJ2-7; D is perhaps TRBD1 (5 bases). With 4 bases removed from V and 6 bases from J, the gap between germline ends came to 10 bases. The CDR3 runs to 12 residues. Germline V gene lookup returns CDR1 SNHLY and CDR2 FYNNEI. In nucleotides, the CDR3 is TGTGCCAGCAGTGGACAGTGGGTCGAGCAGTACTTC. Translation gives CASSGQWVEQYF.

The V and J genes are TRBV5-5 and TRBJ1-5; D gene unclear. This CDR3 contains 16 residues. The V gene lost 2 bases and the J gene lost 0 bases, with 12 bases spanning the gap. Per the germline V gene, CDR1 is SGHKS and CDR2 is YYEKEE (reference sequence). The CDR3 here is CASSLTEQYSNQPQHF. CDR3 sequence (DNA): TGTGCCAGCAGCTTAACAGAACAGTATAGCAATCAGCCCCAGCATTTT.

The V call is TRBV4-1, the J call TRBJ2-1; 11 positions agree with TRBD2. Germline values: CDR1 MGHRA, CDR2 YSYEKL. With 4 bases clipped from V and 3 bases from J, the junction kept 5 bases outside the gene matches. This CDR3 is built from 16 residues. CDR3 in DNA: TGCGCCAGCAGCCGCACTAGCGGGAGCCTCTACAATGAGCAGTTCTTC. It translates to CASSRTSGSLYNEQFF.

The CDR3 reads CAISDFPGTTPTDTQYF. CDR3 sequence (DNA): TGTGCCATCAGTGATTTTCCGGGAACAACACCCACAGATACGCAGTATTTT. The V gene is TRBV10-3, the J gene TRBJ2-3, with D perhaps TRBD2 (5 bases). Trimming pared 3 bases from V and 2 bases from J, leaving 18 bases between. CDR1 is ENHRY, CDR2 SYGVKD, per germline. The CDR3 runs to 17 residues.

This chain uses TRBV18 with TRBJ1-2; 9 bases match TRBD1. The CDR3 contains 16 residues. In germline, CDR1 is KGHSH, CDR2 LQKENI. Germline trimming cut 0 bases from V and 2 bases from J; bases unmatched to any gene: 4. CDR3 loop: CASSPPATGGNYGYTF. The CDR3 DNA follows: TGTGCCAGCTCACCACCTGCGACAGGGGGGAACTATGGCTACACCTTC.